Presented here are 22 T cell receptor beta chains from one specimen sequenced in a study of blood T cell repertoires in COVID-19 (dated by TCRdb to 2019 to 2021). Library preparation used the immunoSEQ multiplex PCR assay. TCRdb's version of the immuneACCESS table is confined to in-frame rearrangements and falls short of the full clone set. An unresolved V gene accounts for under half of the shortfall where checked; the remainder is of unknown origin. For this sample there are tens of thousands of clones; about 88% appear just once. Roughly 12% of the sample lies in the top ten. The sample taken for sequencing was peripheral blood. The receptors were sampled from a man between 65 and 85 years old with active or convalescent COVID-19.

The CDR3 sequence is CASIGGGPNEQFF. CDR3 sequence (DNA): TGTGCCAGCATAGGGGGGGGCCCCAATGAGCAGTTCTTC. This sequence joins TRBV28 and TRBJ2-1; a weak D match, TRBD2 (7 bases). The CDR3 loop spans 13 amino acids. CDR1 and CDR2 (germline): MDHEN, SYDVKM. The V end was cut by 7 bases, the J end by 6 bases, with 13 bases between.

The rearrangement links TRBV6-1 to TRBJ1-5; 9 bases line up with TRBD1. Trimming took 2 bases from V and 2 from J; bases not matched to a gene: 4. The germline V gene has CDR1 MNHNS and CDR2 SASEGT. CDR3 length: 16 amino acids. The CDR3 spells CASSERRTGGNQPQHF. In DNA, the CDR3 is TGTGCCAGCAGTGAAAGGAGGACAGGGGGCAATCAGCCCCAGCATTTT.

The V gene is TRBV6-5, the J gene TRBJ1-5, with 8 bases aligning to TRBD1. CDR1 is MNHEY and CDR2 is SVGAGI in the germline V gene. The length of the CDR3 is 14 residues. V lost 6 bases, J lost 5 bases, and 6 bases stayed unmatched. The CDR3 DNA reads TGTGCCAGCAGGGCAACAGGGGGGGATCAGCCCCAGCATTTT. This gives the protein CASRATGGDQPQHF.

This chain links TRBV11-2 with TRBJ1-2; 10 bases are shared with TRBD1. CDR1 and CDR2 from the germline V gene are SGHAT and FQNNGV. With V trimmed by 1 base and J by 3 bases, 2 bases remained unmatched. The CDR3 length is 15 residues. In nucleotides, the CDR3 is TGTGCCAGCAGCTTAGGGACAGGGGGGCACTATGGCTACACCTTC. Translated: CASSLGTGGHYGYTF.

CDR3 region: CASSPERTGEDGYTF. The CDR3 coding sequence is TGTGCCAGCAGCCCCGAGAGGACAGGGGAGGACGGCTACACCTTC. The chain employs TRBV5-4 and TRBJ1-2, with 9 bases matching TRBD1. The CDR3 has 15 residues. The ends lost 4 bases at V and 8 bases at J; junction bases unmatched: 12. Germline V lookup: CDR1 SGHNT, CDR2 YYREEE (reference sequence).

The V gene is TRBV29-1, the J gene TRBJ2-7, with 7 bases identical to TRBD1. The V gene end was trimmed by 4 bases and the J gene end by 3 bases; junction bases not matched to a gene: 3. The CDR3 totals 12 residues. Germline V lookup: CDR1 SQVTM, CDR2 ANQGSEA. As DNA, the CDR3 is TGCAGCGTTGTACCAGGGGGCTACGAGCAGTACTTC. This sequence encodes CSVVPGGYEQYF.

The V gene is TRBV5-6, the J gene TRBJ1-2; TRBD1 is a possible D gene (6 bases). There are 15 residues in the CDR3. Germline V lookup: CDR1 SGHDT, CDR2 YYEEEE. V lost 3 bases and J 0 bases, leaving 12 bases between the germline ends. The CDR3 DNA reads TGTGCCAGCAGCTATCAGGACAGAACTAACTATGGCTACACCTTC. Translated, it gives CASSYQDRTNYGYTF.

This clone was detected only once. V is TRBV5-4 and J is TRBJ1-6; 7 bases line up with TRBD1. The junction had 5 bases not matched to a gene; V was cut back by 0 bases and J by 8 bases. CDR1 SGHNT and CDR2 YYREEE come from the germline V gene (reference sequence). The CDR3 sequence is 15 residues long. Written as DNA, the CDR3 is TGTGCCAGCAGCTTGGGTAAGGGGGCTGATTCACCCCTCCACTTT. Translating it yields CASSLGKGADSPLHF.

CDR3 sequence reads: CASSFLTDVETQYF. The CDR3 coding sequence is TGTGCCAGCAGTTTCCTGACAGATGTCGAGACCCAGTACTTC. The gene calls are TRBV2 and TRBJ2-5; the D gene is possibly TRBD1 (5 bases). V dropped 5 bases and J dropped 5 bases, with 15 bases sitting between them. The CDR3 runs to 14 residues. Germline CDR1 and CDR2: SNHLY and FYNNEI.

This chain connects TRBV4-1 to TRBJ1-4; D possibly corresponds to TRBD1 (6 bases). Trimming pared 0 bases from V and 7 bases from J, leaving 12 bases between. Germline V CDR1 and CDR2: MGHRA, YSYEKL. This CDR3 region has 15 residues. The CDR3 nucleotides read TGCGCCAGCAGCCAAGAGCCCAGGGGCAGTGAAAAACTGTTTTTT. It is translated as CASSQEPRGSEKLFF.

The chain recombines TRBV9 with TRBJ2-5, with D perhaps TRBD1 (5 bases). CDR1 is SGDLS, CDR2 YYNGEE, per germline. The CDR3 sequence is 15 residues long. V was pared by 3 bases and J by 2 bases, with 14 bases between. The CDR3 is CASSAYTGDQETQYF. The CDR3 region has the DNA TGTGCCAGCAGCGCCTACACAGGAGATCAAGAGACCCAGTACTTC.

The chain is built from TRBV2 and TRBJ2-2; D gene uncertain. The CDR3 is 17 amino acids. Deletions cut 6 bases from V and 4 bases from J, with 21 bases between. Germline V gene lookup returns CDR1 SNHLY and CDR2 FYNNEI. CDR3 nucleotide sequence: TGTGCCAGCAGACGAATTATCCCTGACGGAGTCACCGGGGAGCTGTTTTTT. Translating it yields CASRRIIPDGVTGELFF.

This rearrangement joins TRBV9 to TRBJ2-3; D might be TRBD1 (6 bases). This CDR3 comprises 14 residues. Germline CDR1 reads SGDLS; CDR2 reads YYNGEE. Trimming removed 1 base at V and 6 bases at J, with 12 bases between. CDR3 sequence (DNA): TGTGCCAGCAGCGTAACCTCAGGGGTGGATACGCAGTATTTT. Protein product: CASSVTSGVDTQYF.

The chain employs TRBV12-5 and TRBJ2-1; D gene unclear. Trimming removed 2 bases from V and 3 bases from J, with 5 bases in between. CDR1 is LGHNT, CDR2 FRNRAP, per germline. The CDR3 spans 13 residues. CDR3 DNA: TGTGCTAGTGGTTTGATGAGCTACAATGAGCAGTTCTTC. It codes for CASGLMSYNEQFF.

J is TRBJ2-7 and V is TRBV21-1; TRBD1 reflects the table's D call only, with no check against the DNA. TRBV21-1 is reported as a pseudogene. The CDR3 length is 18 residues. In DNA form, the CDR3 reads TGTGCCAGCTTCCCTCCGGCAACGGGACAGGGCACCTACTACGAGCAGTACTTC. This sequence encodes CASFPPATGQGTYYEQYF.

This chain connects TRBV7-9 to TRBJ2-7; D is undetermined. Between the trimmed V and J ends, which lost 5 bases and 3 bases, there was a span of 8 bases. This CDR3 has 12 residues. Germline CDR1 is SEHNR and CDR2 is FQNEAQ (reference sequence). The chain's CDR3 is CASSPDFYEQYF. In DNA, the CDR3 is TGTGCCAGCAGCCCAGACTTCTACGAGCAGTACTTC.

The chain employs TRBV5-4 and TRBJ1-2; no clear D gene. Trimming stripped 0 bases from V and 9 bases from J, with 15 bases between. The CDR3 loop spans 14 amino acids. Germline-derived CDR1 and CDR2 are SGHNT and YYREEE (reference sequence). CDR3 in DNA: TGTGCCAGCAGCTTGGACAGTGGGCGGGTCCGCTACACCTTC. It yields the protein CASSLDSGRVRYTF.

The chain employs TRBV30 and TRBJ1-4, with 8 nucleotides matching TRBD1. The CDR3 covers 15 residues. Germline V gene sequence: CDR1 GTSNPN, CDR2 SVGIG (reference sequence). V dropped 5 bases and J dropped 7; count of bases not matched to a gene: 12. The CDR3 nucleotides read TGTGCCTGGTCCCCGGGACAGGATAATGGTGAAAAACTGTTTTTT. Protein: CAWSPGQDNGEKLFF.

The chain recombines TRBV6-2 or TRBV6-3 with TRBJ1-6; TRBD1 aligns across 9 bases. J lost 8 bases, V lost 4 bases, and 9 bases had no gene match. From germline, CDR1 is MNHEY and CDR2 SVGEGT. The CDR3 is 16 residues long. In DNA, the CDR3 is TGTGCCAGCAGTTTGCAAGTGGACAGGGGATATTCACCCCTCCACTTT. It is translated as CASSLQVDRGYSPLHF.

The chain joins TRBV4-2 to TRBJ1-2, with 8 nucleotides matching TRBD1. Germline trimming cut 0 bases from V and 2 bases from J; bases unmatched to any gene: 5. The CDR3 sequence is 16 residues long. The germline CDR1 and CDR2 sequences are LGHNA and YNFKEQ. The CDR3 DNA sequence: TGTGCCAGCAGCCAAGACCCCCAGGGGGCCAACTATGGCTACACCTTC. Encoded protein: CASSQDPQGANYGYTF.

This chain connects TRBV10-3 to TRBJ1-2; TRBD1 aligns across 9 bases. The CDR3 consists of 14 residues. The V gene's germline CDR1 is ENHRY and CDR2 SYGVKD. V lost 6 bases and J lost 2; bases outside the gene matches: 4. This CDR3 is CAIRGDRENYGYTF. CDR3 bases: TGTGCCATCAGGGGGGACAGGGAAAACTATGGCTACACCTTC.

The rearrangement joins TRBV11-1 to TRBJ1-1; 7 bases are shared with TRBD1. J gave up 4 bases and V 3 bases, and 8 bases lay outside the gene matches. From germline, CDR1 is SGHAT and CDR2 FQDESV (reference sequence). This CDR3 has 15 amino acids. CDR3: CASSFRQGRRTEAFF. Here the CDR3 DNA reads TGTGCCAGCAGCTTCCGACAGGGCCGGCGCACTGAAGCTTTCTTT.